The present entry profiles one T cell receptor beta chain with its context. Data came from immunoSEQ multiplex PCR; TCRdb stores just in-frame clones and leaves some out. Altogether roughly 64,000 clones are present, about 80% being singletons, with the ten largest covering 14%. This record comes from a study of blood T cell repertoires in COVID-19. Study as a whole: Whether acute or convalescent, the COVID-19 samples came from the United States, Italy and Spain.

From germline, CDR1 is SGHRS and CDR2 YFSETQ. This CDR3 contains 14 residues. Trimming removed 5 bases from V and 4 bases from J; junction bases left unmatched: 7. This TCR was recovered from a man aged 60 to 69 with COVID-19, enrolled during active disease. The chain carries TRBV5-1 and TRBJ2-5; the match to TRBD1 covers 8 bases. Sequencing used peripheral blood. CDR3 in amino acids: CASSGQGAGETQYF. DNA of the CDR3: TGCGCCAGCAGTGGGCAGGGGGCAGGAGAGACCCAGTACTTC.